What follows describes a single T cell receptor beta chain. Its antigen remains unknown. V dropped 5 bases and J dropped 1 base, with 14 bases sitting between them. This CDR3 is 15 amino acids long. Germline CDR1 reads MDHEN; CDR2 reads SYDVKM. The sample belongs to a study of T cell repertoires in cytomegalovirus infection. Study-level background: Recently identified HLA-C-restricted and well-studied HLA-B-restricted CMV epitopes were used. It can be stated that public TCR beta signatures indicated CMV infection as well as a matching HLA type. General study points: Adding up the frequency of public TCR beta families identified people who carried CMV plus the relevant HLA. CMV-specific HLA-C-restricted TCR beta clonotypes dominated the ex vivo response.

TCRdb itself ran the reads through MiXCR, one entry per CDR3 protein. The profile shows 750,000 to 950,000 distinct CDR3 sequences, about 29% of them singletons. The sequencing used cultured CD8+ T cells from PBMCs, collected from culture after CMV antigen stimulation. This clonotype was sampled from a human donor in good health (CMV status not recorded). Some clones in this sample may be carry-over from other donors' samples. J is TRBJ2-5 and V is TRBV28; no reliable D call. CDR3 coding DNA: TGTGCCAGCAGTCCCGAAGGGCCGCTCCAAGAGACCCAGTACTTC. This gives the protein CASSPEGPLQETQYF.